Presented here are 27 T cell receptor beta chains from one specimen sequenced in a study of chemoradiotherapy in HPV16-positive cancers. Method: immunoSEQ multiplex PCR; TCRdb's copy keeps in-frame clones and lacks some. In the table there are a few thousand clones, around 86% of which are singletons. Sequenced here: tumor tissue, sampled from a patient who underwent chemoradiotherapy. All receptors come from a human donor with HPV-associated anogenital cancer.

V gene TRBV6-1 combines with J gene TRBJ2-1; 11 bases align to TRBD2. This CDR3 comprises 16 residues. J was trimmed by 4 bases and V by 3 bases; bases with no gene match: 5. Germline assignment: CDR1 MNHNS and CDR2 SASEGT. DNA of the CDR3: TGTGCCAGCAGTGAGTCACTAGCGGGAGTATACAATGAGCAGTTCTTC. It yields the protein CASSESLAGVYNEQFF.

In this sample, this clone turned up a few times. This chain links TRBV30 with TRBJ1-4, with a tentative D call TRBD1 (6 bases). The CDR3 loop spans 15 amino acids. Germline V gene lookup returns CDR1 GTSNPN and CDR2 SVGIG (reference sequence). V was clipped by 1 base and J by 7 bases, with 16 bases between them. This chain's CDR3 is CAWSGPGGASEKLFF. The CDR3 DNA reads TGTGCCTGGAGTGGCCCCGGGGGCGCGAGTGAAAAACTGTTTTTT.

This clone came up a few times. The J gene is TRBJ2-1, the V gene TRBV11-2; possibly TRBD1 for D (5 bases). The CDR3 totals 14 residues. Trimming left V 5 bases short and J 7 bases short, with 15 bases between. The germline CDR1 and CDR2 sequences are SGHAT and FQNNGV. CDR3 protein: CASSVTRGRNEQFF. The CDR3 bases are TGTGCCAGCAGCGTCACAAGGGGCAGGAATGAGCAGTTCTTC.

The rearrangement uses TRBV11-2 and TRBJ1-2; TRBD1 matches 8 bases. Germline V lookup: CDR1 SGHAT, CDR2 FQNNGV. This CDR3 spans 12 amino acids. The junction had 7 bases not matched to a gene; V was cut back by 6 bases and J by 10 bases. CDR3 protein: CASSFQGASYTF. The CDR3 coding sequence is TGTGCCAGCAGTTTTCAGGGGGCGTCCTACACCTTC. Drawing the rest from reference TRBV11-2 and TRBJ1-2, the complete variable domain is EAGVAQSPRYKIIEKRQSVAFWCNPISGHATLYWYQQILGQGPKLLIQFQNNGVVDDSQLPKDRFSAERLKGVDSTLKIQPAKLEDSAVYLCASSFQGASYTFGSGTRLTVV.

This chain links TRBV5-4 with TRBJ2-2, with 9 bases fitting TRBD1. The CDR3 loop spans 15 amino acids. Trimming cost V 2 bases and J 8 bases; bases outside gene matches: 7. CDR1 is SGHNT and CDR2 is YYREEE in the germline V gene (reference sequence). CDR3 DNA sequence: TGTGCCAGCAGCTTAGGGACAGGGAAGTCAGGGGAGCTGTTTTTT. Protein product: CASSLGTGKSGELFF.

The chain employs TRBV28 and TRBJ2-1; D is possibly TRBD2 (6 bases). V was shortened by 7 bases and J by 5 bases, with 21 bases between the two germline ends. This CDR3 comprises 16 residues. Germline V lookup: CDR1 MDHEN, CDR2 SYDVKM. The CDR3 region is CASISRGDPRNNEQFF. DNA of the CDR3: TGTGCCAGCATCTCCCGCGGGGACCCCCGTAACAATGAGCAGTTCTTC.

The gene calls are TRBV10-3 and TRBJ2-1; a weak D match, TRBD2 (6 bases). Looked up from germline, CDR1 is ENHRY and CDR2 is SYGVKD. The CDR3 is made up of 15 amino acids. Trimming took 0 bases from V and 13 from J, leaving 19 bases between them. CDR3 region: CAISESTRTTNIQFF. DNA of the CDR3: TGTGCCATCAGTGAGTCGACGAGGACTACGAACATACAGTTCTTC.

The chain couples TRBV4-3 to TRBJ2-3, with D possibly being TRBD1 (6 bases). The CDR3 spans 15 residues. Germline CDR1 is LGHNA and CDR2 is YSLEER. Trimming took 5 bases from V and 3 from J, leaving 15 bases between them. The CDR3 sequence is CASSSSGAQTDTQYF. The CDR3 DNA is TGCGCCAGCAGCTCCTCAGGGGCGCAAACAGATACGCAGTATTTT.

The chain uses TRBV19 and TRBJ2-7; possibly TRBD1 or TRBD2 for D (5 bases each). This CDR3 spans 19 amino acids. CDR1 and CDR2 from the germline V gene are LNHDA and SQIVND (reference sequence). V was pared by 4 bases and J by 1 base, with 26 bases between. Here the CDR3 reads CASSKRPTGVAEGSYEQYF. The CDR3 DNA follows: TGTGCCAGTAGTAAGAGGCCCACGGGTGTAGCTGAGGGGTCCTACGAGCAGTACTTC.

The V gene is TRBV7-8, the J gene TRBJ2-1; D is unclear. The CDR3 length is 15 residues. Trimming stripped 7 bases from V and 0 bases from J, with 13 bases between. The V gene's germline CDR1 is SGHVS and CDR2 FQNEAQ. CDR3 loop: CASNKDPNSYNEQFF. The CDR3 coding sequence is TGTGCCAGCAACAAGGATCCAAACTCCTACAATGAGCAGTTCTTC.

The chain is built from TRBV6-6 and TRBJ2-3; D is uncertain. The CDR3 sequence is 11 residues long. CDR1 and CDR2 (germline): MNHNY, SVGAGI (reference sequence). V was shortened by 5 bases and J by 4 bases, with 4 bases between the two germline ends. The DNA for the CDR3 is TGTGCCAGCAGTGCTTCAGATACGCAGTATTTT. It encodes CASSASDTQYF.

The V and J genes are TRBV29-1 and TRBJ2-7; D may match TRBD1 or TRBD2 (5 bases each). CDR3 length equals 16 residues. V gave up 6 bases and J gave up 5 bases, with 26 bases separating them. Germline assignment: CDR1 SQVTM and CDR2 ANQGSEA. The CDR3 bases are TGCAGCGTGGTTAGACTGGGGGTTAAGGGTCATGACGAGCAGTACTTC. It codes for CSVVRLGVKGHDEQYF.

The chain recombines TRBV6-5 with TRBJ2-2; TRBD1 matches at 7 bases. There are 13 residues in the CDR3. After removal of 6 bases from V and 8 bases from J, the junction contained 6 bases not matched to a gene. Germline CDR1 and CDR2: MNHEY and SVGAGI. The CDR3 region is CASSPRQGGELFF. As DNA, the CDR3 is TGTGCCAGCAGCCCTCGACAGGGAGGGGAGCTGTTTTTT.

The chain is built from TRBV10-3 and TRBJ2-5, with TRBD1 matching over 9 bases. The V segment lost 5 bases and the J segment 5 bases; nucleotides outside the gene matches: 6. Germline lookup yields CDR1 ENHRY and CDR2 SYGVKD. This CDR3 has 14 amino acids. The CDR3: CAISKQGARETQYF. DNA for the CDR3: TGTGCCATCAGTAAACAGGGGGCGCGGGAGACCCAGTACTTC.

This clone has only a few counts. V usage is TRBV7-6 and J usage is TRBJ2-7; possible D gene TRBD2, 6 bases. Germline lookup yields CDR1 SGHVS and CDR2 FNYEAQ. Deletions cut 1 base from V and 0 bases from J, with 10 bases between. This CDR3 has 15 amino acids. For the CDR3, the DNA is TGTGCCAGCAGCTTAGAGGAGGGTTTCTCCTACGAGCAGTACTTC. Translating it yields CASSLEEGFSYEQYF.

The V and J genes are TRBV10-3 and TRBJ1-2, with 7 bases identical to TRBD1. This CDR3 spans 14 amino acids. CDR1 and CDR2 from the germline V gene are ENHRY and SYGVKD. Trimming removed 0 bases from V and 8 bases from J; junction bases left unmatched: 6. For the CDR3, the DNA is TGTGCCATCAGTGAGTCGGAGCAGGGGGGAGGCTACACCTTC. Amino acid sequence: CAISESEQGGGYTF.

This chain links TRBV5-1 with TRBJ1-2; TRBD1 matches 10 bases. V lost 4 bases to trimming and J lost 4 bases; unmatched junction nucleotides: 10. Per the germline V gene, CDR1 is SGHRS and CDR2 is YFSETQ. This CDR3 region has 16 residues. In DNA, the CDR3 is TGCGCCAGCAGCCTTCCCCGGGACAGGGGAGCCTATGGCTACACCTTC. This translates into CASSLPRDRGAYGYTF.

This clone has only one observation. The chain couples TRBV29-1 to TRBJ2-5; 8 bases are shared with TRBD2. V shed 7 bases, J shed 1 base, and the junction held 8 bases outside the gene matches. CDR3 length: 14 amino acids. Germline values: CDR1 SQVTM, CDR2 ANQGSEA. CDR3 sequence: CSGRDRGGQETQYF. DNA of the CDR3: TGCAGCGGCAGGGATCGGGGGGGCCAAGAGACCCAGTACTTC.

The chain joins TRBV5-4 to TRBJ2-1; TRBD2 agrees at 9 bases. Germline V gives CDR1 SGHNT, CDR2 YYREEE (reference sequence). The CDR3 consists of 15 residues. The J segment lost 7 bases and the V segment lost 4 bases, leaving 9 bases of the junction unmatched. Here the CDR3 reads CASSATSGKSNEQFF. Here the CDR3 DNA reads TGTGCCAGCAGCGCGACTAGCGGAAAATCGAATGAGCAGTTCTTC.

This chain connects TRBV11-2 to TRBJ1-3; D is uncertain. Trimming removed 0 bases at V and 5 bases at J, with 5 bases between. Looked up from germline, CDR1 is SGHAT and CDR2 is FQNNGV. This CDR3 is built from 13 residues. The CDR3 DNA sequence: TGTGCCAGCAGCTTAGAGGGGAGAAACACCATATATTTT. Its protein is CASSLEGRNTIYF. The full variable domain, its missing parts supplied by reference TRBV11-2 and TRBJ1-3, is EAGVAQSPRYKIIEKRQSVAFWCNPISGHATLYWYQQILGQGPKLLIQFQNNGVVDDSQLPKDRFSAERLKGVDSTLKIQPAKLEDSAVYLCASSLEGRNTIYFGEGSWLTVV.

The rearrangement joins TRBV7-2 to TRBJ2-3; 8 nucleotides line up with TRBD2. V was clipped by 3 bases and J by 6 bases; unmatched bases: 2. The CDR3 contains 13 residues. The germline V gene encodes CDR1 SGHTA and CDR2 FQGNSA. The DNA for the CDR3 is TGTGCCAGCAGCTTCACTAGCGGCGATACGCAGTATTTT. The encoded protein is CASSFTSGDTQYF.

The sample holds one count of this clone. The chain couples TRBV19 to TRBJ2-3; 8 bases are shared with TRBD1. CDR1 LNHDA and CDR2 SQIVND come from the germline V gene (reference sequence). Trimming cost V 0 bases and J 6 bases; bases outside gene matches: 11. This CDR3 region has 17 residues. For the CDR3, the DNA is TGTGCCAGTAGTATAGAAGTAGGACAGGGACCGTACGATACGCAGTATTTT. It specifies CASSIEVGQGPYDTQYF.

V usage is TRBV6-5 and J usage is TRBJ1-2, with a weak D call TRBD1 (5 bases). There are 13 residues in the CDR3. V shed 2 bases and J shed 11 bases, with 15 bases lying between them. CDR1 and CDR2 (germline): MNHEY, SVGAGI. This CDR3 reads CASSYGATHTYTF. As DNA, the CDR3 is TGTGCCAGCAGTTACGGGGCGACCCACACGTACACCTTC.

This chain connects TRBV5-1 to TRBJ2-3; no definite D call. The V and J ends lost 3 bases and 0 bases respectively, with 8 bases between them. Germline CDR1 is SGHRS and CDR2 is YFSETQ. This CDR3 spans 14 amino acids. CDR3: CASSSQTSTDTQYF. The CDR3 region has the DNA TGCGCCAGCAGCTCACAAACTAGCACAGATACGCAGTATTTT.

The J gene is TRBJ1-2, the V gene TRBV7-2; perhaps TRBD1 as D (5 bases). Germline V gene lookup returns CDR1 SGHTA and CDR2 FQGNSA. The CDR3 spans 17 residues. The V end lost 5 bases, the J end lost 8 bases, and 27 bases lay between the germline ends. Here the CDR3 reads CASSTRGGGLTYGGYTF. The DNA for the CDR3 is TGTGCCAGCAGCACCCGGGGGGGAGGGCTCACCTATGGGGGCTACACCTTC. The whole variable domain, filled in from reference TRBV7-2 and TRBJ1-2, reads GAGVSQSPSNKVTEKGKDVELRCDPISGHTALYWYRQSLGQGLEFLIYFQGNSAPDKSGLPSDRFSAERTGGSVSTLTIQRTQQEDSAVYLCASSTRGGGLTYGGYTFGSGTRLTVV.

The chain employs TRBV25-1 and TRBJ2-5, with TRBD2 matching 12 bases. In germline, CDR1 is MGHDK, CDR2 SYGVNS. With 5 bases clipped from V and 1 base from J, the junction kept 8 bases outside the gene matches. The CDR3 has 17 amino acids. CDR3 amino acids: CASSFLAGGIRQETQYF. The CDR3 coding sequence is TGTGCCAGCAGTTTTCTAGCGGGGGGGATTCGCCAAGAGACCCAGTACTTC.

This chain's CDR3 is CASSVGVAPNEQFF. DNA of the CDR3: TGTGCCAGCAGCGTAGGGGTAGCCCCCAATGAGCAGTTCTTC. The V gene is TRBV9, the J gene TRBJ2-1; D unclear. The CDR3 length is 14 residues. Germline loops: CDR1 SGDLS, CDR2 YYNGEE. V lost 0 bases to trimming and J lost 6 bases, with 10 bases between them.